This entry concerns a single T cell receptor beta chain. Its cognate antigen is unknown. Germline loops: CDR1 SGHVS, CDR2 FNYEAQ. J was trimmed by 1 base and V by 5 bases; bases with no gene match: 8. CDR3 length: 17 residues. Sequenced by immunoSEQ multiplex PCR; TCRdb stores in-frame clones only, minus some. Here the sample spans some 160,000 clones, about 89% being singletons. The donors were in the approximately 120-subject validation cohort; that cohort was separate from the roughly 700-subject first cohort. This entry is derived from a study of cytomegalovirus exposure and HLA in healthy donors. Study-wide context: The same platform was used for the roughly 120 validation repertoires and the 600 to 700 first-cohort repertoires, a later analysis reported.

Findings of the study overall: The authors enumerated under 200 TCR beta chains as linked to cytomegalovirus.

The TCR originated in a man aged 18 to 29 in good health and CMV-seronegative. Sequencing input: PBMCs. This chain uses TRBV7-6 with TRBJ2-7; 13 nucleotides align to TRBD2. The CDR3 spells CASSAGLAGENSYEQYF. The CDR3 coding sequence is TGTGCCAGCAGCGCCGGACTAGCGGGGGAAAATTCCTACGAGCAGTACTTC. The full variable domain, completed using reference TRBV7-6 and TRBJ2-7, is GAGVSQSPRYKVTKRGQDVALRCDPISGHVSLYWYRQALGQGPEFLTYFNYEAQQDKSGLPNDRFSAERPEGSISTLTIQRTEQRDSAMYRCASSAGLAGENSYEQYFGPGTRLTVT.